The next 23 T cell receptor beta chains were all read from a single sample in a study of blood T cell repertoires in COVID-19. Only in-frame clones appear in the TCRdb table, and some are missing; sequencing was by immunoSEQ multiplex PCR. The table has about 280,000 clones, 83% seen once. What was sequenced was peripheral blood. These receptors were obtained from a woman in her fifties or sixties who had recovered from COVID-19.

The chain is built from TRBV6-5 and TRBJ2-7; 11 bases are shared with TRBD1. The CDR3 sequence is 14 residues long. Germline loops: CDR1 MNHEY, CDR2 SVGAGI. The junction had 3 bases not matched to a gene; V was cut back by 5 bases and J by 3 bases. The CDR3 reads CASSRGQGGYEQYF. The CDR3 coding sequence is TGTGCCAGCAGTAGGGGACAGGGGGGCTACGAGCAGTACTTC.

CDR3 loop: CAAGGPLYEQYF. The DNA of the CDR3 is TGTGCCGCTGGGGGCCCCCTCTACGAGCAGTACTTC. J is TRBJ2-7 and V is TRBV28; weak D call: TRBD1 (6 bases). In germline, CDR1 is MDHEN, CDR2 SYDVKM. Trimming cost V 11 bases and J 3 bases, with 14 bases left between them. This CDR3 comprises 12 residues.

This clone occurred a few times. The CDR3 bases are TGTGCCAGCAGCGTTTCGGGGGGCTCCTACAATGAGCAGTTCTTC. Its translation: CASSVSGGSYNEQFF. J is TRBJ2-1 and V is TRBV9; TRBD2 matches 7 bases. This CDR3 is built from 15 residues. V was pared by 2 bases and J by 0 bases, with 2 bases of the junction left unmatched. The germline gives CDR1 SGDLS, CDR2 YYNGEE.

This chain links TRBV6-2 or TRBV6-3 with TRBJ2-5; TRBD1 might be the D (5 bases). This CDR3 has 13 residues. Germline-derived CDR1 and CDR2 are MNHEY and SVGEGT. The V end lost 6 bases, the J end lost 7 bases, and 15 bases lay between the germline ends. The CDR3 loop reads CASRPPGLGTQYF. The CDR3 DNA reads TGTGCCAGCAGACCTCCAGGGTTGGGGACCCAGTACTTC.

The rearrangement uses TRBV15 and TRBJ1-4; weak D call: TRBD1 (6 bases). There are 16 residues in the CDR3. The V end lost 4 bases, the J end lost 8 bases, and 20 bases lay between the germline ends. CDR1 and CDR2 from the germline V gene are LNHNV and YYDKDF (reference sequence). The CDR3 coding sequence is TGTGCCACCAGCACCGGTCGAGGGGGAGCGGAAGAAAAACTGTTTTTT. It specifies CATSTGRGGAEEKLFF.

The chain combines TRBV14 with TRBJ1-6, with D unresolved. CDR1 SGHDN and CDR2 FVKESK come from the germline V gene. V was pared by 4 bases and J by 10 bases, with 8 bases between. The CDR3 is made up of 12 amino acids. CDR3 region: CASSLLGSPLHF. The CDR3 region has the DNA TGTGCCAGCAGCCTGCTGGGCTCACCCCTCCACTTT.

This sequence joins TRBV3-1 (or the pseudogene TRBV3-2) and TRBJ2-1; 11 bases align to TRBD2. V lost 2 bases, J lost 9 bases, and 6 bases stayed unmatched. The germline CDR1 and CDR2 sequences are LGHDT and YNNKEL (reference sequence). This CDR3 comprises 15 residues. As DNA, the CDR3 is TGTGCCAGCAGCCAAACTAGCGGGAGTGGTATTGAGCAGTTCTTC. Protein sequence: CASSQTSGSGIEQFF.

V and J are TRBV29-1 and TRBJ1-5; unclear D gene. Germline V gene sequence: CDR1 SQVTM, CDR2 ANQGSEA. V lost 4 bases and J lost 0, with 10 bases in between. The CDR3 totals 14 residues. For the CDR3, the DNA is TGCAGCGTTGGTTCCGGGTATAGCAATCAGCCCCAGCATTTT. Translation: CSVGSGYSNQPQHF.

J is TRBJ1-4 and V is TRBV7-2; TRBD1 is a possible D gene (5 bases). The V gene lost 5 bases and the J gene lost 7 bases, with 23 bases spanning the gap. Germline V CDR1 and CDR2: SGHTA, FQGNSA. CDR3 length: 17 residues. DNA of the CDR3: TGTGCCAGCAGCCCGACCGGTGGGGGAGCCGGGGGTGAAAAACTGTTTTTT. This encodes CASSPTGGGAGGEKLFF.

The chain carries TRBV5-6 and TRBJ1-1; 7 bases agree with TRBD1. CDR1 and CDR2 from the germline V gene are SGHDT and YYEEEE. Trimming at V came to 4 bases and at J to 7 bases, leaving 19 bases not matched to a gene. This CDR3 contains 17 residues. This CDR3 reads CASSDQMAGGYSVEAFF. The CDR3 DNA reads TGTGCCAGCAGCGATCAAATGGCAGGGGGGTATTCGGTTGAAGCTTTCTTT.

This clone was detected only once. The chain links TRBV7-3 to TRBJ2-1; 10 positions match TRBD2. Germline V gene sequence: CDR1 SGHTA, CDR2 FQGTGA. The CDR3 runs 17 residues. The junction had 12 bases not matched to a gene; V was cut back by 5 bases and J by 5 bases. This CDR3 reads CASSPTRLAGANNEQFF. CDR3 sequence (DNA): TGTGCCAGCAGCCCGACCCGGCTAGCGGGAGCCAACAATGAGCAGTTCTTC.

The J gene is TRBJ2-2, the V gene TRBV19; weak D call: TRBD1 (5 bases). Deletions cut 5 bases from V and 8 bases from J, with 12 bases between. The CDR3 spans 13 residues. In germline, CDR1 is LNHDA, CDR2 SQIVND (reference sequence). CDR3 sequence reads: CASSWGPGGELFF. DNA of the CDR3: TGTGCCAGTAGTTGGGGCCCTGGAGGGGAGCTGTTTTTT.

The V and J genes are TRBV27 and TRBJ2-7; 7 bases agree with TRBD1. The CDR3 contains 14 residues. The V and J ends lost 11 bases and 4 bases, in that order; junction bases with no gene match: 14. Germline CDR1 and CDR2: MNHEY and SMNVEV (reference sequence). The CDR3 sequence is CAGPHRGRRYEQYF. For the CDR3, the DNA is TGTGCCGGACCACACAGGGGTCGGAGGTACGAGCAGTACTTC.

The chain recombines TRBV7-2 with TRBJ2-7; tentatively, D is TRBD1 (6 bases). This CDR3 has 14 amino acids. Deletions cut 5 bases from V and 3 bases from J, with 14 bases between. Germline lookup yields CDR1 SGHTA and CDR2 FQGNSA. The chain's CDR3 is CASSPNTGYYEQYF. The CDR3 DNA reads TGTGCCAGCAGCCCTAACACAGGGTACTACGAGCAGTACTTC.

This clone showed up just a few times. The chain employs TRBV18 and TRBJ1-6; possibly TRBD1 for D (6 bases). Trimming removed 5 bases from V and 14 bases from J, with 22 bases in between. CDR1 is KGHSH and CDR2 is LQKENI in the germline V gene. The CDR3 sequence is 15 residues long. The CDR3 nucleotides are TGTGCCAGCTCAAACAACAGGGCAAGGGGAACATCCCTCCACTTT. Translating it yields CASSNNRARGTSLHF.

The rearrangement joins TRBV28 to TRBJ2-7; TRBD2 is a possible D gene (5 bases). With 3 bases removed from V and 5 bases from J, the gap between germline ends came to 14 bases. The CDR3 has 14 amino acids. CDR1 and CDR2 (germline): MDHEN, SYDVKM. This CDR3 reads CASSFPLEGHEQYF. DNA of the CDR3: TGTGCCAGCAGTTTCCCTCTCGAGGGCCACGAGCAGTACTTC.

CDR3 bases: TGTGCCAGCAGTGATAGGACAGACTACGAGCAGTACTTC. This encodes CASSDRTDYEQYF. This chain links TRBV2 with TRBJ2-7, with D tentatively TRBD1 (6 bases). CDR1 SNHLY and CDR2 FYNNEI come from the germline V gene. Deletions cut 3 bases from V and 3 bases from J, with 9 bases between. The CDR3 consists of 13 residues.

The CDR3 bases are TGTGCCAGCAGCCAAAACAGGGGGGACACCATATATTTT. It translates to CASSQNRGDTIYF. The chain has TRBV14 and TRBJ1-3; 8 bases are a match to TRBD1. The ends lost 2 bases at V and 8 bases at J; junction bases unmatched: 2. Per germline, CDR1 SGHDN and CDR2 FVKESK. The CDR3 is made up of 13 amino acids.

The rearrangement links TRBV7-2 to TRBJ2-1; 8 positions agree with TRBD2. Germline V gene sequence: CDR1 SGHTA, CDR2 FQGNSA. V lost 3 bases and J lost 9; bases outside the gene matches: 7. CDR3 length: 14 residues. The CDR3 DNA follows: TGTGCCAGCAGCTTGATGGGGACTAGTGCTGAGCAGTTCTTC. Its protein is CASSLMGTSAEQFF.

The J gene is TRBJ1-6, the V gene TRBV28; D is undetermined. Germline-derived CDR1 and CDR2 are MDHEN and SYDVKM. Trimming took 5 bases from V and 8 from J, leaving 7 bases between them. CDR3 size: 12 residues. In DNA form, the CDR3 reads TGTGCCAGCAGTGTGTCAGATTCACCCCTCCACTTT. This translates into CASSVSDSPLHF.

This chain joins TRBV2 and TRBJ2-3; D unresolved. The germline V gene encodes CDR1 SNHLY and CDR2 FYNNEI. The CDR3 runs 15 residues. Trimming stripped 7 bases from V and 4 bases from J, with 18 bases between. The DNA of the CDR3 is TGTGCCAGCATGTTCGAGTTAGGAGCCCCAGATACGCAGTATTTT. It specifies CASMFELGAPDTQYF.

The chain uses TRBV19 and TRBJ2-7; 8 nucleotides match TRBD1. V lost 6 bases, J lost 0 bases, and 4 bases stayed unmatched. CDR1 and CDR2 from the germline V gene are LNHDA and SQIVND (reference sequence). The CDR3 has 14 residues. DNA of the CDR3: TGTGCCAGTAGCTGGGGACAGGACTCCTACGAGCAGTACTTC. Its protein is CASSWGQDSYEQYF.

The CDR3 region is CASSIVVDTQYF. The CDR3, as DNA: TGTGCCAGCAGCATTGTAGTAGATACGCAGTATTTT. The rearrangement links TRBV28 to TRBJ2-3; D remains ambiguous. V lost 6 bases and J 5 bases, leaving 9 bases between the germline ends. From germline, CDR1 is MDHEN and CDR2 SYDVKM. This CDR3 spans 12 amino acids.